The rows below give T cell receptor beta chains drawn from one sample of a study of shared clonotypes between healthy human individuals. Sequencing used immunoSEQ multiplex PCR; TCRdb keeps in-frame clones, though not all of them. The sample lists about 2 million clones; about 94% were seen once. Sequencing was performed on naive CD8+ T cells sorted from blood. These receptors were collected from a man younger than 35 in good health. The CDR3 runs from the conserved cysteine through the conserved F or W. Each record gives: CDR3 protein, CDR3 DNA, J gene, clone size, V gene, D gene. A D gene is named only where the DNA matches it firmly. Rows may omit the clone size; those that give it use once, few, many or a size class.

cdr3_aa: CASNPTGGLHYEQYF; cdr3_nt: TGTGCCAGTAACCCGACAGGGGGTCTACACTACGAGCAGTACTTC; j_call: TRBJ2-7; clone_size: NA; v_call: TRBV19; d_call: TRBD1
cdr3_aa: CASRILSGGGGDTQYF; cdr3_nt: TGTGCCAGCAGGATATTAAGCGGGGGAGGTGGAGATACGCAGTATTTT; j_call: TRBJ2-3; clone_size: once; v_call: TRBV27; d_call: TRBD2
cdr3_aa: CASSPGGGTYEQYF; cdr3_nt: TGTGCCAGCAGCCCGGGAGGGGGCACCTACGAGCAGTACTTC; j_call: TRBJ2-7; clone_size: NA; v_call: TRBV11-2; d_call: NA
cdr3_aa: CASSIFYPNGGYTF; cdr3_nt: TGTGCCAGCAGCATCTTTTACCCCAACGGTGGCTACACCTTC; j_call: TRBJ1-2; clone_size: NA; v_call: TRBV7-2; d_call: NA
cdr3_aa: CASSDIGGLSEAFF; cdr3_nt: TGTGCCAGCAGCGACATCGGAGGGTTGAGTGAAGCTTTCTTT; j_call: TRBJ1-1; clone_size: NA; v_call: TRBV13; d_call: NA
cdr3_aa: CASSLKGQGIGTEAFF; cdr3_nt: TGTGCCAGCAGTTTAAAGGGACAGGGTATAGGCACTGAAGCTTTCTTT; j_call: TRBJ1-1; clone_size: NA; v_call: TRBV27; d_call: TRBD1
cdr3_aa: CASSTRMNTEAFF; cdr3_nt: TGTGCCAGCAGCACAAGAATGAACACTGAAGCTTTCTTT; j_call: TRBJ1-1; clone_size: NA; v_call: TRBV13; d_call: NA
cdr3_aa: CSVNLAGDYTGELFF; cdr3_nt: TGCAGCGTCAATTTAGCGGGAGATTACACCGGGGAGCTGTTTTTT; j_call: TRBJ2-2; clone_size: NA; v_call: TRBV29-1; d_call: TRBD2
cdr3_aa: CASSREQGYYGYTF; cdr3_nt: TGTGCCAGCAGCAGAGAACAGGGTTACTATGGCTACACCTTC; j_call: TRBJ1-2; clone_size: NA; v_call: TRBV5-6; d_call: NA
cdr3_aa: CASSMTGVMTEAFF; cdr3_nt: TGTGCCAGTAGTATGACAGGAGTGATGACTGAAGCTTTCTTT; j_call: TRBJ1-1; clone_size: once; v_call: TRBV19; d_call: NA
cdr3_aa: CASSRIRTGGSYNSPLHF; cdr3_nt: TGTGCCAGCAGTCGAATCCGAACAGGGGGCTCCTATAATTCACCCCTCCACTTT; j_call: TRBJ1-6; clone_size: NA; v_call: TRBV27; d_call: TRBD1
cdr3_aa: CAWSRGGRDEQFF; cdr3_nt: TGTGCCTGGAGCAGGGGCGGGAGAGATGAGCAGTTCTTC; j_call: TRBJ2-1; clone_size: NA; v_call: TRBV30; d_call: NA
cdr3_aa: CASSPESQETQYF; cdr3_nt: TGTGCCAGCAGTCCAGAGAGCCAAGAGACCCAGTACTTC; j_call: TRBJ2-5; clone_size: NA; v_call: TRBV28; d_call: NA
cdr3_aa: CASSPRENTEAFF; cdr3_nt: TGTGCCAGCAGCCCTAGAGAGAACACTGAAGCTTTCTTT; j_call: TRBJ1-1; clone_size: NA; v_call: TRBV5-4; d_call: NA
cdr3_aa: CASSQDWLAGTAEQFF; cdr3_nt: TGCGCCAGCAGCCAAGATTGGCTAGCGGGAACCGCTGAGCAGTTCTTC; j_call: TRBJ2-1; clone_size: NA; v_call: TRBV4-3; d_call: TRBD2
cdr3_aa: CASSVDGLDTQYF; cdr3_nt: TGTGCCAGCAGCGTAGACGGGTTAGATACGCAGTATTTT; j_call: TRBJ2-3; clone_size: NA; v_call: TRBV9; d_call: NA
cdr3_aa: CASSQDFQETQYF; cdr3_nt: TGTGCCAGCAGCCAGGACTTCCAAGAGACCCAGTACTTC; j_call: TRBJ2-5; clone_size: NA; v_call: TRBV5-6; d_call: NA
cdr3_aa: CASRPASGWSSDEQYF; cdr3_nt: TGTGCCAGCAGACCAGCTTCCGGGTGGAGTTCTGACGAGCAGTACTTC; j_call: TRBJ2-7; clone_size: NA; v_call: TRBV7-9; d_call: NA
cdr3_aa: CASSSGVISNQPQHF; cdr3_nt: TGTGCCAGCAGTTCAGGGGTGATTAGCAATCAGCCCCAGCATTTT; j_call: TRBJ1-5; clone_size: NA; v_call: TRBV28; d_call: NA
cdr3_aa: CASSRWGGYEQYF; cdr3_nt: TGTGCCAGCAGCCGCTGGGGGGGCTACGAGCAGTACTTC; j_call: TRBJ2-7; clone_size: NA; v_call: TRBV2; d_call: TRBD2
cdr3_aa: CASIHRESYNEQFF; cdr3_nt: TGTGCCAGCATCCACAGGGAGTCCTACAATGAGCAGTTCTTC; j_call: TRBJ2-1; clone_size: NA; v_call: TRBV7-9; d_call: NA
cdr3_aa: CASRGSSYEQYF; cdr3_nt: TGTGCCAGCAGGGGAAGCTCCTACGAGCAGTACTTC; j_call: TRBJ2-7; clone_size: once; v_call: TRBV2; d_call: NA
cdr3_aa: CASSWGGSSSSYEQYF; cdr3_nt: TGCGCCAGCAGCTGGGGGGGGTCCTCGAGCTCCTACGAGCAGTACTTC; j_call: TRBJ2-7; clone_size: NA; v_call: TRBV5-1; d_call: TRBD2
cdr3_aa: CASSPHLAGVATGEQFF; cdr3_nt: TGTGCCAGCAGCCCCCACCTAGCGGGAGTGGCTACAGGTGAGCAGTTCTTC; j_call: TRBJ2-1; clone_size: once; v_call: TRBV9; d_call: TRBD2
cdr3_aa: CASSSGRSDGTIYF; cdr3_nt: TGTGCCAGCAGTTCGGGACGGTCGGATGGCACCATATATTTT; j_call: TRBJ1-3; clone_size: NA; v_call: TRBV28; d_call: NA
cdr3_aa: CASSSLSSGYEQYF; cdr3_nt: TGTGCCAGCAGCTCCCTTTCTAGCGGGTACGAGCAGTACTTC; j_call: TRBJ2-7; clone_size: NA; v_call: TRBV7-9; d_call: TRBD2
cdr3_aa: CASSLAQGVQETQYF; cdr3_nt: TGTGCCAGCAGCTTAGCACAGGGTGTTCAAGAGACCCAGTACTTC; j_call: TRBJ2-5; clone_size: NA; v_call: TRBV5-4; d_call: NA
cdr3_aa: CASRGQSSYEQYF; cdr3_nt: TGCGCCAGCAGAGGACAGAGCTCCTACGAGCAGTACTTC; j_call: TRBJ2-7; clone_size: NA; v_call: TRBV10-2; d_call: NA
cdr3_aa: CASSQVSSSTDTQYF; cdr3_nt: TGTGCCAGCAGCCAAGTCTCGAGTAGCACAGATACGCAGTATTTT; j_call: TRBJ2-3; clone_size: NA; v_call: TRBV4-2; d_call: NA
cdr3_aa: CASSPGQGPNYGYTF; cdr3_nt: TGCGCCAGCAGCCCCGGACAGGGACCTAACTATGGCTACACCTTC; j_call: TRBJ1-2; clone_size: once; v_call: TRBV5-1; d_call: TRBD1
cdr3_aa: CASRWERDRGYGYTF; cdr3_nt: TGTGCCAGCAGGTGGGAACGGGACAGGGGATATGGCTACACCTTC; j_call: TRBJ1-2; clone_size: NA; v_call: TRBV6-5; d_call: TRBD1
cdr3_aa: CASSRDRGEQFF; cdr3_nt: TGTGCCAGCAGCCGTGACAGGGGCGAGCAGTTCTTC; j_call: TRBJ2-1; clone_size: once; v_call: TRBV13; d_call: TRBD1
cdr3_aa: CASSIWGLDTGELFF; cdr3_nt: TGTGCCAGTAGTATTTGGGGACTCGACACCGGGGAGCTGTTTTTT; j_call: TRBJ2-2; clone_size: once; v_call: TRBV19; d_call: NA
cdr3_aa: CAWSALDSGNTIYF; cdr3_nt: TGTGCCTGGAGTGCATTGGACAGTGGAAACACCATATATTTT; j_call: TRBJ1-3; clone_size: NA; v_call: TRBV30; d_call: NA
cdr3_aa: CASSTQGAGGYTF; cdr3_nt: TGTGCCAGCAGCACTCAGGGGGCGGGTGGCTACACCTTC; j_call: TRBJ1-2; clone_size: NA; v_call: TRBV28; d_call: TRBD1
cdr3_aa: CASIGGRTSSYGYTF; cdr3_nt: TGTGCCAGCATTGGGGGGCGTACGTCGTCCTATGGCTACACCTTC; j_call: TRBJ1-2; clone_size: NA; v_call: TRBV28; d_call: NA
cdr3_aa: CAWSVLLEGYYGYTF; cdr3_nt: TGTGCCTGGAGTGTCCTTCTTGAGGGGTACTATGGCTACACCTTC; j_call: TRBJ1-2; clone_size: NA; v_call: TRBV30; d_call: NA
cdr3_aa: CASSETGLGYEQYF; cdr3_nt: TGTGCCAGCAGCGAGACAGGGTTAGGCTACGAGCAGTACTTC; j_call: TRBJ2-7; clone_size: NA; v_call: TRBV14; d_call: TRBD1
cdr3_aa: CASSQDGSGGRYEQYF; cdr3_nt: TGCGCCAGCAGCCAAGATGGTTCGGGGGGACGGTACGAGCAGTACTTC; j_call: TRBJ2-7; clone_size: NA; v_call: TRBV4-1; d_call: TRBD2
cdr3_aa: CASSGRLAGGDYNEQFF; cdr3_nt: TGTGCCAGCAGCGGTCGACTAGCGGGGGGCGACTACAATGAGCAGTTCTTC; j_call: TRBJ2-1; clone_size: NA; v_call: TRBV11-3; d_call: TRBD2
cdr3_aa: CASSLGRSTYEQYF; cdr3_nt: TGTGCCAGCAGTCTCGGAAGAAGTACCTACGAGCAGTACTTC; j_call: TRBJ2-7; clone_size: NA; v_call: TRBV27; d_call: NA
cdr3_aa: CASGSWDSNQPQHF; cdr3_nt: TGTGCCAGCGGCTCCTGGGACAGCAATCAGCCCCAGCATTTT; j_call: TRBJ1-5; clone_size: NA; v_call: TRBV28; d_call: NA
cdr3_aa: CAWSTSWGREQYF; cdr3_nt: TGTGCCTGGAGTACCTCATGGGGCCGCGAGCAGTACTTC; j_call: TRBJ2-7; clone_size: NA; v_call: TRBV30; d_call: NA
cdr3_aa: CASSFPQGIGYGYTF; cdr3_nt: TGTGCCAGCAGCTTCCCCCAGGGGATTGGGTATGGCTACACCTTC; j_call: TRBJ1-2; clone_size: NA; v_call: TRBV5-8; d_call: NA
cdr3_aa: CASSPPGQGVSPLHF; cdr3_nt: TGTGCCAGCAGTCCACCGGGACAGGGTGTTTCACCCCTCCACTTT; j_call: TRBJ1-6; clone_size: NA; v_call: TRBV5-4; d_call: TRBD1
cdr3_aa: CASTPQGADYEQYF; cdr3_nt: TGTGCCAGCACCCCACAGGGGGCGGACTACGAGCAGTACTTC; j_call: TRBJ2-7; clone_size: NA; v_call: TRBV6-5; d_call: TRBD1
cdr3_aa: CASRVRQGLTPRPEAFF; cdr3_nt: TGTGCCAGTAGAGTCAGACAGGGCCTAACACCACGACCTGAAGCTTTCTTT; j_call: TRBJ1-1; clone_size: NA; v_call: TRBV19; d_call: TRBD1
cdr3_aa: CASSLGEGPSNQPQHF; cdr3_nt: TGTGCCAGCAGCTTGGGGGAGGGTCCTAGCAATCAGCCCCAGCATTTT; j_call: TRBJ1-5; clone_size: NA; v_call: TRBV5-6; d_call: NA
cdr3_aa: CAWRLALNTEAFF; cdr3_nt: TGTGCCTGGAGGTTAGCCCTGAACACTGAAGCTTTCTTT; j_call: TRBJ1-1; clone_size: NA; v_call: TRBV30; d_call: NA
cdr3_aa: CASSEAVGTGLTEAFF; cdr3_nt: TGTGCCAGCAGTGAAGCAGTTGGGACAGGGCTCACTGAAGCTTTCTTT; j_call: TRBJ1-1; clone_size: NA; v_call: TRBV6-1; d_call: TRBD1
cdr3_aa: CASSTRQGAMNTEAFF; cdr3_nt: TGTGCCAGTAGTACCCGACAGGGGGCAATGAACACTGAAGCTTTCTTT; j_call: TRBJ1-1; clone_size: NA; v_call: TRBV19; d_call: TRBD1
cdr3_aa: CASSVNPIGGSTEAFF; cdr3_nt: TGTGCCAGCAGCGTGAACCCGATAGGGGGAAGCACTGAAGCTTTCTTT; j_call: TRBJ1-1; clone_size: NA; v_call: TRBV9; d_call: NA
cdr3_aa: CASSLETGYEETQYF; cdr3_nt: TGTGCCAGCAGCTTGGAGACAGGGTACGAGGAGACCCAGTACTTC; j_call: TRBJ2-5; clone_size: NA; v_call: TRBV5-6; d_call: TRBD1
cdr3_aa: CASSLLAGGADTQYF; cdr3_nt: TGTGCCAGCAGCTTGCTAGCGGGGGGTGCGGATACGCAGTATTTT; j_call: TRBJ2-3; clone_size: NA; v_call: TRBV11-2; d_call: TRBD2
cdr3_aa: CASSLSFPYEQYF; cdr3_nt: TGTGCCAGCAGTTTATCATTCCCTTACGAGCAGTACTTC; j_call: TRBJ2-7; clone_size: NA; v_call: TRBV27; d_call: NA